This T cell receptor beta chain was recorded in a study of blood T cells in healthy people across ages. Findings and limits, study-wide: Observed TCR beta diversity per million T cells went down as age went up. This fall followed a roughly linear course with age.

To note about this clonotype: Its antigen remains unidentified.

Together with a sample-barcoded 5' primer, a J-beta primer mix was included in a second PCR lasting roughly 6 to 12 cycles. Each of the cDNA molecules was tagged by a template-switch adaptor with 12 random nucleotides. One entry per CDR3 protein, called by TCRdb with MiXCR from the 5' RACE reads. Altogether around 800,000 distinct CDR3 sequences are present, about 55% being singletons, with the ten largest covering 41%. Approximately 10 milliliters was the volume of peripheral blood drawn from each donor. At least 7 million PBMCs were isolated per sample. The CDR3 is 15 amino acids. Germline loops: CDR1 SGDLS, CDR2 YYNGEE. V dropped 3 bases and J dropped 11 bases, with 23 bases sitting between them.

The chain recombines TRBV9 with TRBJ2-5; possible D gene TRBD2, 6 bases. The sequenced sample consisted of blood. The sequence was collected from a man older than 75 in good health. The CDR3 DNA is TGTGCCAGCAGCGATGGGCGGGGAGCTCCCAATGAGCAGTACTTC. Its translation: CASSDGRGAPNEQYF.